This T cell receptor (beta chain) is drawn from a study of cytotoxic CD8 clonotypes in ibrutinib-treated CLL. At the level of the study: Sequencing produced an average of roughly 280,000 productive templates and 94,082 productive rearrangements per sample.

Only in-frame clones appear in the TCRdb table, and some are missing; sequencing was by immunoSEQ multiplex PCR. The table includes about 140,000 clones, around 90% detected once. Germline CDR1 and CDR2: MNHEY and SMNVEV (reference sequence). Trimming shortened V by 6 bases and J by 1 base, and 10 bases separated the two germline ends. The CDR3 runs to 13 residues. This chain connects TRBV27 to TRBJ2-7, with D perhaps given as TRBD1 or TRBD2 (5 bases each). The TCR was taken from a human donor with chronic lymphocytic leukemia. The sequencing used PBMCs, collected after 12 months of ibrutinib treatment. CDR3 amino acids: CASSRDLSYEQYF. DNA of the CDR3: TGTGCCAGCAGCAGGGACCTATCCTACGAGCAGTACTTC.